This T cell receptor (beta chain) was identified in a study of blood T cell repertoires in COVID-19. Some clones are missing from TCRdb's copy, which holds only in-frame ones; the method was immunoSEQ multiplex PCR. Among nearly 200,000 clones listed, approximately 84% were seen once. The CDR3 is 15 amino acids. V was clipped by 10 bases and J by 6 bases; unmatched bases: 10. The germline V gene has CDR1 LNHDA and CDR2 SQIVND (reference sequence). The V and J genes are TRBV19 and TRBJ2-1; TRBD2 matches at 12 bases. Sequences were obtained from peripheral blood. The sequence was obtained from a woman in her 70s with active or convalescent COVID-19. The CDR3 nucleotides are TGTGCCACCTATTCTAGCGGGAGGGCCTCCAATGAGCAGTTCTTC. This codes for CATYSSGRASNEQFF.